The T cell receptor (beta chain) under discussion was sequenced for a study of T cell repertoires in cytomegalovirus infection. Study-wide findings and caveats: The response measured ex vivo was dominated by TCR beta clonotypes (HLA-C-restricted and CMV-specific).

MiXCR, applied by TCRdb to the reads, yields one record per CDR3 protein. This table has around 440,000 distinct CDR3 sequences, 11% appearing once. The germline V gene has CDR1 KGHSY and CDR2 FQNENV. V lost 4 bases and J lost 0, with 10 bases in between. The length of the CDR3 is 15 residues. This clonotype was recorded many times. Its matching antigen is unknown. The rearrangement links TRBV16 to TRBJ1-5; D is unclear. Sequencing was done on a sample of PBMCs. This sequence originates from a human donor in good health (CMV status not recorded). Some clones in this sample may be carry-over from other donors' samples. In nucleotides, the CDR3 is TGTGCCAGCAGCCCGGCCGGGGATAGCAATCAGCCCCAGCATTTT. This translates into CASSPAGDSNQPQHF.